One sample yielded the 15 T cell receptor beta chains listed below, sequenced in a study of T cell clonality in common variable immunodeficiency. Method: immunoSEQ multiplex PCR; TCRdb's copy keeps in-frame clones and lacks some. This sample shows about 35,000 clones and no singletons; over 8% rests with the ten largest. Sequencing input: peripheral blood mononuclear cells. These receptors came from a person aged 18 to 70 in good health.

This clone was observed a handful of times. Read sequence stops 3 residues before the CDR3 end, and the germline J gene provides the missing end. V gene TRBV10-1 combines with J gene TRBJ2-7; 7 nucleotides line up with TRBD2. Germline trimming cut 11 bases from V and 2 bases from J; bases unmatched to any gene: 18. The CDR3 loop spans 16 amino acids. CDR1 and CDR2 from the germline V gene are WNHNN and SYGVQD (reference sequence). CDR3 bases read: TGCGCCTGCCCGGTGGACCTAGCGGCCGCGACCTACGAG. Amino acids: CACPVDLAAATYE. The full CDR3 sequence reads CACPVDLAAATYEQYF.

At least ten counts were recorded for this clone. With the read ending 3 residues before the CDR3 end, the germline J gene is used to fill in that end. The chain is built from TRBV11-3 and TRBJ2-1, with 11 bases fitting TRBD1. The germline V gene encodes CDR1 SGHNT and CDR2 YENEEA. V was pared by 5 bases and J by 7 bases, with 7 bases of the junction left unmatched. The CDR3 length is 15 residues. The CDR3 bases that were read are TGTGCCAGCAGCCACGGGGGGACAGGGGGAAATGAG. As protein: CASSHGGTGGNE. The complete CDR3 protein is CASSHGGTGGNEQFF.

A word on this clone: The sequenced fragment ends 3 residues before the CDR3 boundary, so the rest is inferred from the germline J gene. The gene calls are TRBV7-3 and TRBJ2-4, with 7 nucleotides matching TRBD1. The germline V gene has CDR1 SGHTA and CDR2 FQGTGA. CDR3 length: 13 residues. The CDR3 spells CASSQGQNYGQYF. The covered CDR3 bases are TGTGCCAGCAGCCAGGGACAGAACTATGGT.

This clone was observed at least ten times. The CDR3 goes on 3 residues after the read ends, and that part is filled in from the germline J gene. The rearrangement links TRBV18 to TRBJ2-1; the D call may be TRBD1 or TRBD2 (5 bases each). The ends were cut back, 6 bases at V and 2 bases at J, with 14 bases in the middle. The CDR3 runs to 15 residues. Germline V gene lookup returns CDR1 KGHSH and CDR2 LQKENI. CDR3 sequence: CASSDGRGAYNEQFF. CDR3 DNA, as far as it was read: TGTGCCAGCTCCGACGGTAGAGGGGCCTACAATGAG.

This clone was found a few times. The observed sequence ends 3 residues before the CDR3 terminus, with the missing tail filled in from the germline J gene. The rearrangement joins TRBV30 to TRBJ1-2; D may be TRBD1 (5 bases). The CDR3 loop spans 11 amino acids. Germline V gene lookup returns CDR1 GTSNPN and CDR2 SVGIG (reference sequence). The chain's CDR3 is CAWSSLTDYTF. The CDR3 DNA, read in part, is TGTGCCTGGAGTTCTCTGACAGAC.

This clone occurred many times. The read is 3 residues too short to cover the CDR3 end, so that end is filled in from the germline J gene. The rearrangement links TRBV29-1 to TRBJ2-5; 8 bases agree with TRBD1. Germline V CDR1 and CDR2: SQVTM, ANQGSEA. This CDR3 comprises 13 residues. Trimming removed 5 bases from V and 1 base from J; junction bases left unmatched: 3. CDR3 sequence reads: CSVTGGFQETQYF. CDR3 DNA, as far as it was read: TGCAGCGTTACAGGGGGGTTCCAAGAGACC.

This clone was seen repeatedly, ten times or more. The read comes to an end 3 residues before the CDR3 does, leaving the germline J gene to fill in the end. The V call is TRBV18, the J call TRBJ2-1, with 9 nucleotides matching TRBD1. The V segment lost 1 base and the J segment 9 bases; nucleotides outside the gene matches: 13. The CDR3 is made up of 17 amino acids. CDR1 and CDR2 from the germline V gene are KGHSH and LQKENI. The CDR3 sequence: CASSPQSSRGQGGEQFF. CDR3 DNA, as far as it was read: TGTGCCAGCTCACCACAGTCCAGTCGGGGACAGGGCGGTGAG.

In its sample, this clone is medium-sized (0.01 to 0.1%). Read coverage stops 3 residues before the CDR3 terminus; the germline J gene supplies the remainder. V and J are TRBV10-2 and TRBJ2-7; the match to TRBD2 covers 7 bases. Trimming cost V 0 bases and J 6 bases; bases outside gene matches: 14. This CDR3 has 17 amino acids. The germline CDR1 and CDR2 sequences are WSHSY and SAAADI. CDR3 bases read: TGCGCCAGCAGTGAGTCAAGGGGTTCTGGGAGGGCCCTCGAG. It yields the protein CASSESRGSGRALE. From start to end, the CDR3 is CASSESRGSGRALEQYF.

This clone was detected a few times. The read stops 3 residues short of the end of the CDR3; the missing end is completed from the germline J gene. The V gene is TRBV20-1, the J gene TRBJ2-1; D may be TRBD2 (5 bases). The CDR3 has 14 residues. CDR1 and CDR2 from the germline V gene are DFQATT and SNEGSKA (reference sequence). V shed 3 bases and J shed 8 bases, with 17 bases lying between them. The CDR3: CSARASGQSYEQFF. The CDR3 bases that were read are TGCAGTGCTAGGGCGAGCGGCCAGAGTTATGAG.

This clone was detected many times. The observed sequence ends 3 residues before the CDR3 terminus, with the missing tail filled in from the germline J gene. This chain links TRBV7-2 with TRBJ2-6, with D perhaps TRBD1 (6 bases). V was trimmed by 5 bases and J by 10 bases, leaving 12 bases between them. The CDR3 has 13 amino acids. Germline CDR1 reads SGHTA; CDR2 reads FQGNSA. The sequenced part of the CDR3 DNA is TGTGCCAGCAGCCCGCGGACAGCTAACGTC. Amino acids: CASSPRTANV. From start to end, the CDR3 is CASSPRTANVLTF.

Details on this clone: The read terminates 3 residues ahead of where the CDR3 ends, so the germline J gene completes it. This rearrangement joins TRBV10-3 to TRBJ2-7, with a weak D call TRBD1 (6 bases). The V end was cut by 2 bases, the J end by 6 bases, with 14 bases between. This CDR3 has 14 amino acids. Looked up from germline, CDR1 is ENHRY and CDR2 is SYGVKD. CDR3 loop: CAISEPGQHPEQYF. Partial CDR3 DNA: TGTGCCATCAGTGAGCCGGGACAACATCCCGAG.

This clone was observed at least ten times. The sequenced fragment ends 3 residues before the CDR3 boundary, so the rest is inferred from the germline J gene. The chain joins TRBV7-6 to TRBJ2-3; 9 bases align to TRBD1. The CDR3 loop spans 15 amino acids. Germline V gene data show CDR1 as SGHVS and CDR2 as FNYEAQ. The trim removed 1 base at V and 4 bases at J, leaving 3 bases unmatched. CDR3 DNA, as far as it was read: TGTGCCAGCAGCTTAGACAGGGGGCTATCAGATACG. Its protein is CASSLDRGLSDT. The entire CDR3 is CASSLDRGLSDTQYF.

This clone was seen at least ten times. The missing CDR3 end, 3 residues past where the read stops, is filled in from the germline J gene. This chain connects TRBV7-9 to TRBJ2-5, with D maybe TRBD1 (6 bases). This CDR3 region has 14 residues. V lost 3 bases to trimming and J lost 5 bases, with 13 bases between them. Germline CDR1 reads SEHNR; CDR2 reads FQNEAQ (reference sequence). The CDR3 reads CASSFSGERETQYF. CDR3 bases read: TGTGCCAGCAGCTTTTCAGGGGAGCGGGAGACC.

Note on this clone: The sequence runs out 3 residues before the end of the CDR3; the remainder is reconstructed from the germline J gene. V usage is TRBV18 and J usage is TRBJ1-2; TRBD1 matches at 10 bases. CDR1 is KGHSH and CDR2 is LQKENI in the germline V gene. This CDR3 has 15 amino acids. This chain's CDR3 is CASSLPGQGSHDYTF. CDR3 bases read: TGTGCCAGCTCATTACCGGGACAGGGGTCTCACGAC.

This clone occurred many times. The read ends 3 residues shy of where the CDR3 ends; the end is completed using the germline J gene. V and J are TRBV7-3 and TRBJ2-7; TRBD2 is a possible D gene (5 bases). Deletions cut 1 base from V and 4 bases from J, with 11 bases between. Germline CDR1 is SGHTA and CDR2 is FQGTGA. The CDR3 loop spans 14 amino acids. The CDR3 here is CASSLNSPGYEQYF. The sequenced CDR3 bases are TGTGCCAGCAGCTTAAACTCCCCGGGGTACGAG.